This TCR beta chain was captured by sequencing in a study of T cell responses to AZD1222 COVID-19 vaccine. As for the study in general: Timing groups of about 4 and about 12 weeks for second doses were pooled. General study points: Scientists sampled the repertoires only once the peak T cell response had passed. Females made up more of the donors, who were largely white British, and clonal diversity may have come out too low. Just 6 or 7 people given AZD1222 tested seropositive at baseline.

About this clone: Its specificity is not known.

Libraries were prepared by immunoSEQ multiplex PCR; TCRdb keeps only in-frame clonotypes and omits some of them. The sample includes 120,000 to 150,000 clones, about 91% seen only once; the top ten take about 3%. Trimming removed 4 bases at V and 5 bases at J, with 11 bases between. Per the germline V gene, CDR1 is MDHEN and CDR2 is SYDVKM. The CDR3 is made up of 13 amino acids. The material was peripheral blood, obtained on day 0 of AZD1222 vaccination. The V gene is TRBV28, the J gene TRBJ2-5, with no clear D. The TCR sequence derives from an adult in good health. The CDR3 loop reads CASSSGSLETQYF. CDR3 DNA: TGTGCCAGCAGTTCGGGCAGTTTGGAGACCCAGTACTTC. Complete variable domain (other parts from reference TRBV28 and TRBJ2-5): DVKVTQSSRYLVKRTGEKVFLECVQDMDHENMFWYRQDPGLGLRLIYFSYDVKMKEKGDIPEGYSVSREKKERFSLILESASTNQTSMYLCASSSGSLETQYFGPGTRLLVL.